This TCR beta chain came from a study of shared clonotypes between healthy human individuals. The method was immunoSEQ multiplex PCR; TCRdb's version includes in-frame clones alone and lacks a portion of them. The sample includes some 2,000,000 clones, roughly 96% of them seen just once. This CDR3 is built from 18 residues. Germline-derived CDR1 and CDR2 are GTSNPN and SVGIG (reference sequence). V dropped 1 base and J dropped 5 bases, with 24 bases sitting between them. The chain has TRBV30 and TRBJ2-1, with D possibly TRBD1 on 6 matching bases. Sequenced sample: naive CD4+ T cells sorted from blood. Subset: CD45RA+ positively selected. The TCR comes from a man between 18 and 29 years old in good health. CDR3 bases: TGTGCCTGGAGTGCACCCAGTACGTCCTGGACAGCGAACAATGAGCAGTTCTTC. Its translation: CAWSAPSTSWTANNEQFF.